Listed here are 21 T cell receptor beta chains from one sample, sequenced in a study of cytomegalovirus exposure and HLA in healthy donors (dated by TCRdb to about 2017). The library came from the immunoSEQ multiplex PCR assay. For the multiplex PCR, a mixture combining 60 forward primers for TCR Vbeta segments and 13 reverse primers for TCR Jbeta segments was used. The immuneACCESS repertoire file appears here via TCRdb, limited to in-frame rearrangements. These files lack a portion of the clones; in checked studies, under half of the deficit traces to unresolved V genes, and the cause of the others is not known. This sample comprises under 150,000 clones, around four fifths of them detected only once. The top ten clones comprise roughly 1.3% of the sample. Sequences were obtained from PBMCs. Receptors were obtained from a male donor in good health and CMV-seropositive.

V usage is TRBV19 and J usage is TRBJ1-1; D may be TRBD1 (6 bases). Looked up from germline, CDR1 is LNHDA and CDR2 is SQIVND (reference sequence). The CDR3 totals 14 residues. Trimming took off 6 bases at V and 1 base at J, with 12 bases between the two ends. CDR3 nucleotides: TGTGCCAGTAGACCCCAGGACAGGAACACTGAAGCTTTCTTT. Its protein is CASRPQDRNTEAFF.

The chain combines TRBV2 with TRBJ2-7; D may be TRBD1 (5 bases). The CDR3 is 11 residues long. The germline V gene has CDR1 SNHLY and CDR2 FYNNEI. Trimming removed 6 bases at V and 7 bases at J, with 10 bases between. CDR3 sequence (DNA): TGTGCCAGCAGCCTCAGGGTTGAGCAGTACTTC. Translation gives CASSLRVEQYF.

The V and J genes are TRBV2 and TRBJ2-7; 12 nucleotides match TRBD2. Germline V gives CDR1 SNHLY, CDR2 FYNNEI. Trimming removed 5 bases from V and 2 bases from J; junction bases left unmatched: 4. The CDR3 covers 15 residues. CDR3 region: CASSRLAGATYEQYF. The CDR3 nucleotides are TGTGCCAGCAGTCGACTAGCGGGAGCCACCTACGAGCAGTACTTC.

V is TRBV19 and J is TRBJ1-1; D might be TRBD1 (6 bases). The CDR3 totals 14 residues. Germline V CDR1 and CDR2: LNHDA, SQIVND (reference sequence). The V gene lost 5 bases and the J gene lost 4 bases, with 14 bases spanning the gap. CDR3 in amino acids: CASSPLRGGTEAFF. Written as DNA, the CDR3 is TGTGCCAGTAGTCCTTTAAGGGGGGGCACTGAAGCTTTCTTT.

V gene TRBV5-1 combines with J gene TRBJ2-5; the D gene is possibly TRBD1 (5 bases). The J call may not be correct, given that the DNA end is closer to TRBJ2-7. Germline V CDR1 and CDR2: SGHRS, YFSETQ. The CDR3 totals 13 residues. The CDR3 sequence: CASSLGGIYEQYF. The CDR3 DNA reads as TGCGCCAGCAGCTTGGGGGGCATCTACGAGCAGTACTTC.

The chain is built from TRBV4-2 and TRBJ2-5, with D possibly matching TRBD1 (7 bases). The CDR3 sequence is 15 residues long. Trimming took 3 bases from V and 1 from J, leaving 12 bases between them. Germline values: CDR1 LGHNA, CDR2 YNFKEQ. CDR3 protein: CASSHQGGPQETQYF. CDR3 nucleotides: TGTGCCAGCAGCCATCAGGGGGGCCCCCAAGAGACCCAGTACTTC.

This chain uses TRBV30 with TRBJ1-4; TRBD1 matches 10 bases. Germline V CDR1 and CDR2: GTSNPN, SVGIG (reference sequence). V gave up 2 bases and J gave up 8 bases; unmatched junction bases: 2. This CDR3 comprises 13 residues. The CDR3 region has the DNA TGTGCCTGGAGTCGGGACAGGGGAGAAAAACTGTTTTTT. Translating it yields CAWSRDRGEKLFF. Drawing the rest from reference TRBV30 and TRBJ1-4, the complete variable domain is SQTIHQWPATLVQPVGSPLSLECTVEGTSNPNLYWYRQAAGRGLQLLFYSVGIGQISSEVPQNLSASRPQDRQFILSSKKLLLSDSGFYLCAWSRDRGEKLFFGSGTQLSVL.

The rearrangement links TRBV6-6 to TRBJ1-1; D gene uncertain. Germline V CDR1 and CDR2: MNHNY, SVGAGI (reference sequence). This CDR3 is built from 13 residues. The V end was cut by 0 bases, the J end by 1 base, with 3 bases between. CDR3 coding DNA: TGTGCCAGCAGTTACTCGGCGAACACTGAAGCTTTCTTT. It translates to CASSYSANTEAFF.

The chain has TRBV7-6 and TRBJ2-1; 10 bases fit TRBD2. CDR3 length: 13 amino acids. V lost 4 bases and J lost 10; bases outside the gene matches: 4. Germline CDR1 SGHVS, CDR2 FNYEAQ. CDR3: CASSSSGSREQFF. The CDR3 nucleotides read TGTGCCAGCAGCTCTAGCGGGAGTCGGGAGCAGTTCTTC.

The rearrangement uses TRBV28 and TRBJ1-2, with a tentative D call TRBD1 (6 bases). The CDR3 covers 16 residues. V shed 3 bases and J shed 5 bases, with 19 bases lying between them. CDR1 is MDHEN, CDR2 SYDVKM, per germline. The CDR3 DNA reads TGTGCCAGCAGTTTCATTGGGGGCAGGGGTGGGTATGGCTACACCTTC. Translation gives CASSFIGGRGGYGYTF.

J is TRBJ2-6 and V is TRBV19; 8 positions agree with TRBD1. V was pared by 5 bases and J by 0 bases, with 6 bases of the junction left unmatched. Germline V gene sequence: CDR1 LNHDA, CDR2 SQIVND (reference sequence). The CDR3 is 17 amino acids. The CDR3 DNA reads as TGTGCCAGTAGTCTATCGACAGGGGTCTCTGGGGCCAACGTCCTGACTTTC. It encodes CASSLSTGVSGANVLTF.

The chain carries TRBV7-9 and TRBJ2-7; unclear D gene. The CDR3 runs 14 residues. Trimming took off 3 bases at V and 3 bases at J, with 12 bases between the two ends. CDR1 is SEHNR and CDR2 is FQNEAQ in the germline V gene (reference sequence). As DNA, the CDR3 is TGTGCCAGCAGCTTGATTAGCAGCCGCTACGAGCAGTACTTC. It yields the protein CASSLISSRYEQYF.

This chain connects TRBV7-6 to TRBJ2-2; 8 positions match TRBD2. Trimming cost V 1 base and J 2 bases; bases outside gene matches: 3. The CDR3 extends over 16 amino acids. Looked up from germline, CDR1 is SGHVS and CDR2 is FNYEAQ. The CDR3 loop reads CASSLVAGSNTGELFF. The CDR3 DNA reads TGTGCCAGCAGCTTAGTAGCGGGAAGCAACACCGGGGAGCTGTTTTTT. Combining the CDR3 with reference TRBV7-6 and TRBJ2-2 gives the whole variable domain GAGVSQSPRYKVTKRGQDVALRCDPISGHVSLYWYRQALGQGPEFLTYFNYEAQQDKSGLPNDRFSAERPEGSISTLTIQRTEQRDSAMYRCASSLVAGSNTGELFFGEGSRLTVL.

The chain is built from TRBV11-2 and TRBJ1-5, with 7 bases identical to TRBD1. With V trimmed by 5 bases and J by 7 bases, 8 bases remained unmatched. CDR3 length: 14 amino acids. CDR1 is SGHAT and CDR2 is FQNNGV in the germline V gene. The CDR3 DNA reads TGTGCCAGCAGCCCTCAGGGGGGCCGCCAGCCCCAGCATTTT. Translation: CASSPQGGRQPQHF.

The gene calls are TRBV7-6 and TRBJ2-7, with 10 bases that match TRBD1. V was clipped by 1 base and J by 6 bases; unmatched bases: 6. This CDR3 spans 15 amino acids. Germline-derived CDR1 and CDR2 are SGHVS and FNYEAQ. CDR3 amino acids: CASSLVGQGEVEQYF. The CDR3 DNA follows: TGTGCCAGCAGCTTAGTTGGACAGGGGGAGGTCGAGCAGTACTTC. Variable domain in full (rest from reference TRBV7-6 and TRBJ2-7): GAGVSQSPRYKVTKRGQDVALRCDPISGHVSLYWYRQALGQGPEFLTYFNYEAQQDKSGLPNDRFSAERPEGSISTLTIQRTEQRDSAMYRCASSLVGQGEVEQYFGPGTRLTVT.

This chain connects TRBV9 to TRBJ2-3; 8 nucleotides match TRBD1. The V segment lost 3 bases and the J segment 3 bases; nucleotides outside the gene matches: 9. CDR1 is SGDLS, CDR2 YYNGEE, per germline. This CDR3 comprises 16 residues. CDR3 nucleotide sequence: TGTGCCAGCAGCGCCGCAGGGGGCCTCATGACAGATACGCAGTATTTT. It is translated as CASSAAGGLMTDTQYF.

The chain couples TRBV19 to TRBJ2-3; the match to TRBD2 covers 9 bases. This CDR3 comprises 16 residues. With V trimmed by 4 bases and J by 4 bases, 9 bases remained unmatched. Germline V gene data show CDR1 as LNHDA and CDR2 as SQIVND (reference sequence). The CDR3 loop reads CASSTISGSDADTQYF. The CDR3 DNA sequence: TGTGCCAGTAGTACGATTAGCGGGAGTGACGCAGATACGCAGTATTTT. The full variable domain, in which reference TRBV19 and TRBJ2-3 provide the parts outside the CDR3, is DGGITQSPKYLFRKEGQNVTLSCEQNLNHDAMYWYRQDPGQGLRLIYYSQIVNDFQKGDIAEGYSVSREKKESFPLTVTSAQKNPTAFYLCASSTISGSDADTQYFGPGTRLTVL.

The rearrangement joins TRBV5-1 to TRBJ1-3; tentatively, D is TRBD1 (6 bases). Germline V gives CDR1 SGHRS, CDR2 YFSETQ. V gave up 0 bases and J gave up 2 bases, with 6 bases separating them. The CDR3 covers 14 residues. The CDR3 region has the DNA TGCGCCAGCAGCTTGGGGACAGCTGGAAACACCATATATTTT. Its protein is CASSLGTAGNTIYF.

The chain is built from TRBV7-8 and TRBJ2-5; D possibly corresponds to TRBD2 (5 bases). V was clipped by 4 bases and J by 5 bases, with 14 bases between them. Per germline, CDR1 SGHVS and CDR2 FQNEAQ. The CDR3 spans 14 residues. The DNA of the CDR3 is TGTGCCAGCAGCTCCCCCCTAGCTAGGGAGACCCAGTACTTC. As protein: CASSSPLARETQYF.

This clone was picked up one time. The V gene is TRBV20-1, the J gene TRBJ2-7, with D possibly TRBD1 on 5 matching bases. The CDR3 consists of 11 residues. Germline-derived CDR1 and CDR2 are DFQATT and SNEGSKA (reference sequence). With 5 bases removed from V and 5 bases from J, the gap between germline ends came to 10 bases. CDR3 nucleotides: TGCAGTGCTGCTATGACAGACGAGCAGTACTTC. Protein sequence: CSAAMTDEQYF.

The gene calls are TRBV7-6 and TRBJ2-3, with 11 bases fitting TRBD1. The ends lost 5 bases at V and 3 bases at J; junction bases unmatched: 7. Germline CDR1 and CDR2: SGHVS and FNYEAQ. The CDR3 length is 16 residues. Here the CDR3 reads CASSTTGTGGTDTQYF. The CDR3 coding sequence is TGTGCCAGCAGCACCACCGGGACAGGGGGGACAGATACGCAGTATTTT.